This entry lists 25 T cell receptor beta chains sequenced from one sample in a study of CD8 T cells in Susac syndrome. RNA totalling roughly 0.45 to 1 ug underwent reverse transcription with random hexamers. TCRdb redid the calling of the immunoSEQ multiplex PCR reads with MiXCR, one entry per CDR3 protein. The table includes some 130,000 distinct CDR3 sequences, approximately 95% detected once. Sequenced: CD8+ T cells from PBMCs. The receptors here all came from a human donor with Susac syndrome.

V gene TRBV29-1 combines with J gene TRBJ2-7, with D perhaps matching TRBD1 (6 bases). Per germline, CDR1 SQVTM and CDR2 ANQGSEA. This CDR3 comprises 14 residues. Deletions cut 6 bases from V and 6 bases from J, with 21 bases between. The CDR3 here is CSVGTHIQGGEQYF. CDR3 sequence (DNA): TGCAGCGTAGGAACCCATATACAGGGTGGCGAGCAGTACTTC.

The chain links TRBV9 to TRBJ1-1, with no clear D. This CDR3 comprises 15 residues. CDR1 and CDR2 (germline): SGDLS, YYNGEE. V was clipped by 0 bases and J by 0 bases, with 9 bases between them. CDR3 in amino acids: CASSVASNLNTEAFF. As DNA, the CDR3 is TGTGCCAGCAGCGTAGCATCAAATCTGAACACTGAAGCTTTCTTT.

The rearrangement joins TRBV28 to TRBJ2-5; unclear D gene. V lost 1 base and J lost 7, with 7 bases in between. The CDR3 runs 12 residues. The germline V gene encodes CDR1 MDHEN and CDR2 SYDVKM. DNA for the CDR3: TGTGCCAGCAGTTTATCCATACTGACCCAGTACTTC. This gives the protein CASSLSILTQYF.

This clonotype was detected once. The gene calls are TRBV27 and TRBJ2-7, with TRBD1 matching 8 bases. With V trimmed by 10 bases and J by 5 bases, 13 bases remained unmatched. The CDR3 runs 14 residues. Germline-derived CDR1 and CDR2 are MNHEY and SMNVEV (reference sequence). As DNA, the CDR3 is TGTGCCACCAACGATGGACAGGGTGTGCACGAGCAGTACTTC. This codes for CATNDGQGVHEQYF.

Comments on this clonotype: The conserved phenylalanine or tryptophan is not found at the CDR3 terminus, so this likely reflects a read error. This chain uses TRBV24-1 with TRBJ2-5; 12 positions match TRBD1. This CDR3 has 16 amino acids. Germline loops: CDR1 KGHDR, CDR2 SFDVKD. V was clipped by 3 bases and J by 5 bases; unmatched bases: 6. The CDR3 reads CATSDRDRGREETQYL. The CDR3 DNA reads as TGTGCCACCAGTGATCGGGACAGGGGGCGTGAGGAGACCCAGTACCTC.

The rearrangement links TRBV25-1 to TRBJ1-1; 8 positions agree with TRBD1. This CDR3 is built from 13 residues. V shed 6 bases and J 5 bases; nucleotides not matched to a gene: 5. From germline, CDR1 is MGHDK and CDR2 SYGVNS. The CDR3 spells CASRTRGRTEAFF. The CDR3 DNA is TGTGCCAGCAGGACCAGGGGGCGAACTGAAGCTTTCTTT.

The chain uses TRBV12-3 or TRBV12-4 and TRBJ2-3; no definite D call. This CDR3 contains 8 residues. Trimming took off 8 bases at V and 11 bases at J, with 5 bases between the two ends. Here the CDR3 DNA reads TGTGCCAGCCCGCGGCAGTATTTT. This sequence encodes CASPRQYF.

The J gene is TRBJ2-7, the V gene TRBV24-1, with D unresolved. The germline V gene has CDR1 KGHDR and CDR2 SFDVKD. Between the trimmed V and J ends, which lost 3 bases and 3 bases, there was a span of 5 bases. The CDR3 has 12 residues. For the CDR3, the DNA is TGTGCCACCAGTGATCACCACTACGAGCAGTACTTC. It yields the protein CATSDHHYEQYF.

The chain couples TRBV20-1 to TRBJ2-3; the match to TRBD1 covers 11 bases. The V segment lost 7 bases and the J segment 6 bases; nucleotides outside the gene matches: 12. This CDR3 has 15 amino acids. Germline values: CDR1 DFQATT, CDR2 SNEGSKA (reference sequence). The CDR3 here is CSVRTGGPLGDTQYF. CDR3 DNA sequence: TGCAGTGTCAGGACAGGGGGCCCGCTGGGGGATACGCAGTATTTT.

J is TRBJ1-3 and V is TRBV7-2; no firm D call. Germline loops: CDR1 SGHTA, CDR2 FQGNSA. The V end was cut by 5 bases, the J end by 0 bases, with 14 bases between. The CDR3 covers 16 residues. The CDR3, as DNA: TGTGCCAGCAGCATGGACGGGCCGCGCTCTGGAAACACCATATATTTT. Its protein product is CASSMDGPRSGNTIYF.

The rearrangement uses TRBV5-1 and TRBJ1-2, with TRBD1 identical over 7 bases. CDR1 and CDR2 (germline): SGHRS, YFSETQ. The CDR3 length is 15 residues. J was trimmed by 4 bases and V by 4 bases; bases with no gene match: 10. CDR3 sequence (DNA): TGCGCCAGCAGCAAAGTCCCGGGACAGCCCTATGGCTACACCTTC. This sequence encodes CASSKVPGQPYGYTF.

The CDR3 is CSARGLADHQETQYF. CDR3 sequence (DNA): TGCAGTGCGAGGGGGCTAGCGGACCACCAAGAGACCCAGTACTTC. The chain carries TRBV20-1 and TRBJ2-5, with D tentatively TRBD1 or TRBD2 (7 bases each). Germline V gives CDR1 DFQATT, CDR2 SNEGSKA (reference sequence). The CDR3 has 15 residues. V was shortened by 6 bases and J by 0 bases, with 17 bases between the two germline ends.

The chain joins TRBV5-4 to TRBJ1-4, with D uncertain. Germline V gene data show CDR1 as SGHNT and CDR2 as YYREEE (reference sequence). This CDR3 comprises 13 residues. Trimming left V 4 bases short and J 8 bases short, with 12 bases between. The CDR3 loop reads CASSPAEREKLFF. In DNA, the CDR3 is TGTGCCAGCAGCCCGGCCGAAAGGGAAAAACTGTTTTTT.

This clonotype came up once. The genes are TRBV29-1 and TRBJ1-1; D uncertain. V lost 8 bases to trimming and J lost 5 bases, with 12 bases between them. CDR3 length equals 11 residues. The germline gives CDR1 SQVTM, CDR2 ANQGSEA. CDR3 nucleotide sequence: TGCAGCATAGCTAGGGCTACTGAAGCTTTCTTT. Protein: CSIARATEAFF.

For the CDR3, the DNA is TGCAGTGCTAGAGGTACTTTAACCTACAATGAGCAGTTCTTC. Its protein is CSARGTLTYNEQFF. V usage is TRBV20-1 and J usage is TRBJ2-1; D is ambiguous. Germline V lookup: CDR1 DFQATT, CDR2 SNEGSKA (reference sequence). The CDR3 spans 14 residues. V was pared by 1 base and J by 2 bases, with 9 bases between.

The chain is built from TRBV5-1 and TRBJ1-1; 7 bases map to TRBD1. The CDR3 is 14 residues long. Germline CDR1 reads SGHRS; CDR2 reads YFSETQ. Losses at the gene ends were 5 bases for V and 5 bases for J; bases not matched to a gene: 9. The chain's CDR3 is CASSEEGGRTEAFF. The CDR3 bases are TGCGCCAGCAGTGAAGAAGGGGGCCGGACTGAAGCTTTCTTT.

The CDR3 DNA reads TGTGCCAGCAGCCCCGGCCGAGGGGGGGCCTACGAGCAGTACTTC. Its translation is CASSPGRGGAYEQYF. The V gene is TRBV13, the J gene TRBJ2-7; tentatively, D is TRBD2 (7 bases). Germline CDR1 is PRHDT and CDR2 is FYEKMQ (reference sequence). The CDR3 has 15 amino acids. Trimming shortened V by 5 bases and J by 2 bases, and 16 bases separated the two germline ends.

The chain employs TRBV7-9 and TRBJ2-7; D could derive from TRBD1 or TRBD2 (5 bases each). V lost 0 bases to trimming and J lost 2 bases, with 14 bases between them. CDR1 is SEHNR and CDR2 is FQNEAQ in the germline V gene (reference sequence). There are 16 residues in the CDR3. Here the CDR3 reads CASSLAPGTDPYEQYF. The CDR3 DNA follows: TGTGCCAGCAGCTTAGCGCCCGGGACGGATCCCTACGAGCAGTACTTC.

The genes are TRBV29-1 and TRBJ1-2, with unresolved D. V was cut by 4 bases and J by 5 bases, with 14 bases left in between. This CDR3 contains 13 residues. CDR1 SQVTM and CDR2 ANQGSEA come from the germline V gene. CDR3 nucleotides: TGCAGCGTTGGGTGGGGAGGGCCTTATGGCTACACCTTC. Encoded protein: CSVGWGGPYGYTF.

This chain joins TRBV29-1 and TRBJ2-2, with 11 bases identical to TRBD1. The CDR3 runs to 15 residues. CDR1 SQVTM and CDR2 ANQGSEA come from the germline V gene. Unmatched junction bases numbered 7, after V lost 5 bases and J lost 5 bases. The CDR3 nucleotides are TGCAGCGTTAGAGGACAGGGGGCGCGTACCGGGGAGCTGTTTTTT. This encodes CSVRGQGARTGELFF.

This clonotype was counted a single time. The genes are TRBV7-9 and TRBJ2-1, with 7 bases identical to TRBD2. This CDR3 is 16 amino acids long. Losses at the gene ends were 8 bases for V and 4 bases for J; bases not matched to a gene: 14. Germline lookup yields CDR1 SEHNR and CDR2 FQNEAQ (reference sequence). The CDR3 loop is CASGPPSGSAYNEQFF. The CDR3 DNA follows: TGTGCCAGCGGTCCTCCTAGCGGCAGCGCGTACAATGAGCAGTTCTTC. Full variable domain (missing parts from reference TRBV7-9 and TRBJ2-1): DTGVSQNPRHKITKRGQNVTFRCDPISEHNRLYWYRQTLGQGPEFLTYFQNEAQLEKSRLLSDRFSAERPKGSFSTLEIQRTEQGDSAMYLCASGPPSGSAYNEQFFGPGTRLTVL.

V is TRBV29-1 and J is TRBJ2-3; 8 nucleotides align to TRBD2. Germline CDR1 is SQVTM and CDR2 is ANQGSEA. The CDR3 totals 15 residues. With 2 bases clipped from V and 1 base from J, the junction kept 5 bases outside the gene matches. In DNA, the CDR3 is TGCAGCGTTGAAAAGCGGGAGCAAGGCACAGATACGCAGTATTTT. Its translation is CSVEKREQGTDTQYF.

The V gene is TRBV6-5, the J gene TRBJ2-1; TRBD2 matches 7 bases. The J segment lost 7 bases and the V segment lost 7 bases, leaving 19 bases of the junction unmatched. CDR3 size: 17 residues. The V gene's germline CDR1 is MNHEY and CDR2 SVGAGI. CDR3 residues: CASKILARLPSGNEQFF. Here the CDR3 DNA reads TGTGCCAGCAAGATACTAGCGAGACTACCCTCGGGAAATGAGCAGTTCTTC.

This clonotype was seen a handful of times. The chain couples TRBV30 to TRBJ2-7, with D perhaps matching TRBD2 (5 bases). Germline lookup yields CDR1 GTSNPN and CDR2 SVGIG (reference sequence). There are 12 residues in the CDR3. V lost 0 bases, J lost 7 bases, and 10 bases lay in between. CDR3 region: CAWSVTSGEQYF. The CDR3, as DNA: TGTGCCTGGAGTGTCACCTCGGGGGAGCAGTACTTC.

The V call is TRBV27, the J call TRBJ1-2, with a tentative D call TRBD1 (6 bases). V was clipped by 10 bases and J by 4 bases, with 19 bases between them. CDR3 length: 14 residues. Germline V lookup: CDR1 MNHEY, CDR2 SMNVEV (reference sequence). CDR3 in amino acids: CANAGGSRVYGYTF. In nucleotides, the CDR3 is TGTGCCAACGCGGGGGGCAGCCGAGTCTATGGCTACACCTTC.